This T cell receptor beta chain was profiled in a study of identical twins. Each CDR3 protein gets one entry after TCRdb re-called the 5' RACE reads with MiXCR. Of around 670,000 distinct CDR3 sequences listed, roughly 6.2% are singletons. This clonotype was counted at least ten times. The V end lost 2 bases, the J end lost 2 bases, and 9 bases lay between the germline ends. Germline V gene sequence: CDR1 MNHEY, CDR2 SVGEGT. The CDR3 contains 15 residues. This clonotype originated in a man aged 18 to 30 in good health. Sequenced input: naive T cells sorted from blood. The chain joins TRBV6-2 or TRBV6-3 to TRBJ2-2; D remains ambiguous. The CDR3 DNA reads as TGTGCCAGCAGTTACGGATCATTTAACACCGGGGAGCTGTTTTTT. It is translated as CASSYGSFNTGELFF.